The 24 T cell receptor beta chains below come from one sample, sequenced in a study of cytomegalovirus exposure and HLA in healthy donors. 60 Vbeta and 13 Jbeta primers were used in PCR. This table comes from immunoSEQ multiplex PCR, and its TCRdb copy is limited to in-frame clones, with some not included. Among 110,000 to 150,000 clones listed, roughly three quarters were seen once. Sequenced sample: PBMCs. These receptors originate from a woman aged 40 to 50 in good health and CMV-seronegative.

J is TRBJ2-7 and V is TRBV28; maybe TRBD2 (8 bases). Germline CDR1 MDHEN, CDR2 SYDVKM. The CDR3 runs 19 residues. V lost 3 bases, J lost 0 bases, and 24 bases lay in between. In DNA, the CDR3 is TGTGCCAGCAGTTTTAACAGGGGACGGACTAGCCGAAGCTCCTACGAGCAGTACTTC. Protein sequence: CASSFNRGRTSRSSYEQYF.

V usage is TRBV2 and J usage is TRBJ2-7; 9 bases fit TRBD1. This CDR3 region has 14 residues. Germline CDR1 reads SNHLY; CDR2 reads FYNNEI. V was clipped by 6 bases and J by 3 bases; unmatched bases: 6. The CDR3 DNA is TGTGCCAGCAGAACCGGGACAGGGAGCTACGAGCAGTACTTC. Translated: CASRTGTGSYEQYF.

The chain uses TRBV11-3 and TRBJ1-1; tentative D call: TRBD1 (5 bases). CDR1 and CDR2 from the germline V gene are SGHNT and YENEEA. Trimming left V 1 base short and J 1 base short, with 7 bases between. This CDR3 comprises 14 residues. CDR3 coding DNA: TGTGCCAGCAGCTTAGGCGGGGGGAACACTGAAGCTTTCTTT. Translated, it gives CASSLGGGNTEAFF. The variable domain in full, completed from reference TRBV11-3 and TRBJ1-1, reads EAGVVQSPRYKIIEKKQPVAFWCNPISGHNTLYWYLQNLGQGPELLIRYENEEAVDDSQLPKDRFSAERLKGVDSTLKIQPAELGDSAVYLCASSLGGGNTEAFFGQGTRLTVV.

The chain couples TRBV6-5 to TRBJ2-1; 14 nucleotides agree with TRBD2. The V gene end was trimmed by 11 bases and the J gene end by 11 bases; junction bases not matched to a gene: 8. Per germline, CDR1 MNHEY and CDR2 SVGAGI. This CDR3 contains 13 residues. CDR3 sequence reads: CACGGLAGVKQFF. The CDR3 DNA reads TGTGCCTGCGGGGGACTAGCGGGAGTAAAGCAGTTCTTC.

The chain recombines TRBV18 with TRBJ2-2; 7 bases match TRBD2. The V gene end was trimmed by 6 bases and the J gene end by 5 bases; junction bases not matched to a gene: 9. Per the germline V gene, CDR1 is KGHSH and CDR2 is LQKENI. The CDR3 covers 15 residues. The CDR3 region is CASSWASGSTGELFF. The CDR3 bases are TGTGCCAGCTCGTGGGCTAGCGGATCTACCGGGGAGCTGTTTTTT. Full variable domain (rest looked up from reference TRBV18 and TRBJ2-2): NAGVMQNPRHLVRRRGQEARLRCSPMKGHSHVYWYRQLPEEGLKFMVYLQKENIIDESGMPKERFSAEFPKEGPSILRIQQVVRGDSAAYFCASSWASGSTGELFFGEGSRLTVL.

In DNA, the CDR3 is TGCAGCGCTGACAGGGTCCGAGGCTACACCTTC. Its protein is CSADRVRGYTF. The V call is TRBV29-1, the J call TRBJ1-2; 7 bases align to TRBD1. Germline CDR1 reads SQVTM; CDR2 reads ANQGSEA. This CDR3 is 11 amino acids long. V shed 7 bases, J shed 8 bases, and the junction held 7 bases outside the gene matches.

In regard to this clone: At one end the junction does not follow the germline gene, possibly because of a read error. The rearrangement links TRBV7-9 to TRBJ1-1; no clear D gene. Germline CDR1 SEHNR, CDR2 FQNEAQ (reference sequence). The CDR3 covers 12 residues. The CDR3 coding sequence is TGTTCCAGCAGGCCCTCGGACACTGAAGCTTTCTTT. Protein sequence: CSSRPSDTEAFF. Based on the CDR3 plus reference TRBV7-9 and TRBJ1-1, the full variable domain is DTGVSQNPRHKITKRGQNVTFRCDPISEHNRLYWYRQTLGQGPEFLTYFQNEAQLEKSRLLSDRFSAERPKGSFSTLEIQRTEQGDSAMYLCSSRPSDTEAFFGQGTRLTVV.

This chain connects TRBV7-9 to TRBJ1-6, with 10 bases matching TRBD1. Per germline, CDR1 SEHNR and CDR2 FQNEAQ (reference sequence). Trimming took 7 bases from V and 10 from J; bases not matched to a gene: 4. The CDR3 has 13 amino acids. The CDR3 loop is CASTVTGGSPLHF. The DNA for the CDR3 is TGTGCCAGCACCGTGACAGGGGGCTCACCCCTCCACTTT.

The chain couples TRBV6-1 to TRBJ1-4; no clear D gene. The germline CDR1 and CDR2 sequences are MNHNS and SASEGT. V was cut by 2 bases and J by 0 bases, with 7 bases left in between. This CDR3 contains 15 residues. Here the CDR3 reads CASSEYIPTNEKLFF. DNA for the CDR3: TGTGCCAGCAGTGAATACATCCCAACTAATGAAAAACTGTTTTTT.

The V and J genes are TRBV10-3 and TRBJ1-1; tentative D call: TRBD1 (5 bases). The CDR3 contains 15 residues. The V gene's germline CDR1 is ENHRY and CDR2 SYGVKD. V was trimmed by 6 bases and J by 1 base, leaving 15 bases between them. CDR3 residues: CAISERGTQNTEAFF. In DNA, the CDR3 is TGTGCCATCAGCGAAAGGGGTACACAGAACACTGAAGCTTTCTTT.

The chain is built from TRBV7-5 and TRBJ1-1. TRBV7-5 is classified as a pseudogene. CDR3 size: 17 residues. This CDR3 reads CVRSFGDGGSVNTEAFF. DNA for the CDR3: TGTGTCAGAAGCTTTGGGGATGGGGGGTCCGTGAACACTGAAGCTTTCTTT.

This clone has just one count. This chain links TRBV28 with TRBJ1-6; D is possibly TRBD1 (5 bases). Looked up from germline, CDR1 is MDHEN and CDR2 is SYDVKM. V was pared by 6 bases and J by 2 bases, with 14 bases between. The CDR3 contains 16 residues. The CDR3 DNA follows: TGTGCCAGCAGGGGTGGGGGAGGGACCTATAATTCACCCCTCCACTTT. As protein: CASRGGGGTYNSPLHF.

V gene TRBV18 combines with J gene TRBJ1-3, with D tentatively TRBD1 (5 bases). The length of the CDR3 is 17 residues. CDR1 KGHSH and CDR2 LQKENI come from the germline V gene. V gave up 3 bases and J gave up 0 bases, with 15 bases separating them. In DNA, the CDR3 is TGTGCCAGCTCACCGCAGGGTGTCCTTAGCTCTGGAAACACCATATATTTT. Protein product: CASSPQGVLSSGNTIYF. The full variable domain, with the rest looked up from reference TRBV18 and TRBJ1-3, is NAGVMQNPRHLVRRRGQEARLRCSPMKGHSHVYWYRQLPEEGLKFMVYLQKENIIDESGMPKERFSAEFPKEGPSILRIQQVVRGDSAAYFCASSPQGVLSSGNTIYFGEGSWLTVV.

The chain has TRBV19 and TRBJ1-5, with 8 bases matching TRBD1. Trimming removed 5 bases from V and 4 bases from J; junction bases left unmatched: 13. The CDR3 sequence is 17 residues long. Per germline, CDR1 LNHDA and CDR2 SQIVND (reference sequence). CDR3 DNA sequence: TGTGCCAGTAGTCCCCTGGCCCAGGGGGCGAGAAATCAGCCCCAGCATTTT. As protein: CASSPLAQGARNQPQHF.

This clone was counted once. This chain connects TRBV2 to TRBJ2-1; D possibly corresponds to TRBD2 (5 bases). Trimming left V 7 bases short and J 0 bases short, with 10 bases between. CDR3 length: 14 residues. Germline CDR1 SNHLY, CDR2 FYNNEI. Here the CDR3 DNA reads TGTGCCAGCACTGCGGGCAGCTCCTACAATGAGCAGTTCTTC. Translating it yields CASTAGSSYNEQFF.

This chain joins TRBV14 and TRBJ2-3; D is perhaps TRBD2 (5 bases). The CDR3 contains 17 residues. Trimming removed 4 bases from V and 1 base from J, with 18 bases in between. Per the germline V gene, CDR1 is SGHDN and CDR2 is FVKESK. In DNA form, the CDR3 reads TGTGCCAGCAGCCTCCAGCGGCTAGGTTTTGGCACAGATACGCAGTATTTT. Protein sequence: CASSLQRLGFGTDTQYF.

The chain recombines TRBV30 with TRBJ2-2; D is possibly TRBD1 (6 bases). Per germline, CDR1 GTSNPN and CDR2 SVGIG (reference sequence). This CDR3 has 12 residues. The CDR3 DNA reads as TGTGGAAGAGGGGGTAACACCGGGGAGCTGTTTTTT. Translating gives CGRGGNTGELFF.

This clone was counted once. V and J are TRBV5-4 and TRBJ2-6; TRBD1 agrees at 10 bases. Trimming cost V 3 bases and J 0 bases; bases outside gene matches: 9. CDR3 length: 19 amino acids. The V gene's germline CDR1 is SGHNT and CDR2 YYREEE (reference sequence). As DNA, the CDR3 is TGTGCCAGCAGCTGGGGGCCGGGACAGGGGATCTCTGGGGCCAACGTCCTGACTTTC. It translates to CASSWGPGQGISGANVLTF.

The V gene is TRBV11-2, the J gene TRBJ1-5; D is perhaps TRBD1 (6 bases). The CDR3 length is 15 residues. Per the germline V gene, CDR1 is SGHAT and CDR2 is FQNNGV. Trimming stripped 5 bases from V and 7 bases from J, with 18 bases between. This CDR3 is CASSLLTGPGQPQHF. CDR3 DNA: TGTGCCAGCAGCCTACTGACAGGCCCCGGACAGCCCCAGCATTTT.

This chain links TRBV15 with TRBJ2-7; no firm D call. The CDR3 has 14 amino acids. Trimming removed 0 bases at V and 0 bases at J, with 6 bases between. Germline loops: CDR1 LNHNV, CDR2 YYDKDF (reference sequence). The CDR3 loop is CATSRDISSYEQYF. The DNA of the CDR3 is TGTGCCACCAGCAGAGACATTTCCTCCTACGAGCAGTACTTC.

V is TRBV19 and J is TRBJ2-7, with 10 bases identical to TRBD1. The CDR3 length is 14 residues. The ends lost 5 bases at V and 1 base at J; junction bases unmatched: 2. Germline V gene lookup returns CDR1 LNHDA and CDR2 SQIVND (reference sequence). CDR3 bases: TGTGCCAGTAGTGCGGGACAGGGGTCCTACGAGCAGTACTTC. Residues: CASSAGQGSYEQYF.

Here the CDR3 reads CAWKRGQQGNTIYF. CDR3 nucleotides: TGTGCCTGGAAGAGGGGGCAACAGGGAAACACCATATATTTT. The genes are TRBV30 and TRBJ1-3; 7 nucleotides match TRBD1. Germline CDR1 and CDR2: GTSNPN and SVGIG (reference sequence). There are 14 residues in the CDR3. With 4 bases clipped from V and 4 bases from J, the junction kept 7 bases outside the gene matches.

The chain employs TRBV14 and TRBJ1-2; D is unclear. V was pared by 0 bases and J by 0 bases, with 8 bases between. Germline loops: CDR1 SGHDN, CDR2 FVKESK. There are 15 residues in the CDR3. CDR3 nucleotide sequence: TGTGCCAGCAGCCAAGATTCCGCAGCTAACTATGGCTACACCTTC. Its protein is CASSQDSAANYGYTF.

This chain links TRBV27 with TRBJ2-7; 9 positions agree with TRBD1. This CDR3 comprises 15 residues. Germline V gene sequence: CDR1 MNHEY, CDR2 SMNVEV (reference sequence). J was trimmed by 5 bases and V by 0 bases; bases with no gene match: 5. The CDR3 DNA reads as TGTGCCAGCAGTTTATCGACAGGGGGTTTCCACGAGCAGTACTTC. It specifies CASSLSTGGFHEQYF.